The clone carrying this TCR beta chain was seen a few times. Around 10 ml fresh peripheral blood yielded the PBMCs. This sample is part of a study of T cells in Graves' hyperthyroidism and ophthalmopathy. In germline, CDR1 is LNHDA, CDR2 SQIVND (reference sequence). The CDR3 totals 15 residues. V was shortened by 6 bases and J by 4 bases, with 18 bases between the two germline ends. RNA transcripts served as the template for amplifying TCR beta CDR3 regions. TCR CDR3 regions were first amplified by RT-PCR with HTBI primers. TCRdb recomputed calls from the multiplex PCR reads with MiXCR, one row per CDR3 protein. The data show about 320,000 distinct CDR3 sequences, 16% seen once.

This TCR was recovered from a man under 40 with Graves' hyperthyroidism. This sequence joins TRBV19 and TRBJ1-1; D uncertain. Sequencing was done on a sample of blood. The CDR3 spells CASSIDHLRGTEAFF. In nucleotides, the CDR3 is TGTGCCAGTAGCATTGACCATCTAAGAGGCACTGAAGCTTTCTTT.